This T cell receptor (beta chain) was captured by sequencing in a study of T cell responses to AZD1222 COVID-19 vaccine. Libraries were prepared by immunoSEQ multiplex PCR; TCRdb keeps only in-frame clonotypes and omits some of them. Of some 80,000 clones in the sample, roughly 80% were seen once. The CDR3 has 16 amino acids. Trimming stripped 5 bases from V and 1 base from J, with 16 bases between. Germline CDR1 and CDR2: SGHTA and FQGNSA. The chain recombines TRBV7-2 with TRBJ2-3; the D gene is possibly TRBD1 (6 bases). Source: peripheral blood, taken 28 days after the second dose of the MenACWY control vaccine. The TCR comes from an adult who received the MenACWY meningococcal vaccine as a control. CDR3 in DNA: TGTGCCAGCAGCCTCAGGGGATTTAGCGGCACAGATACGCAGTATTTT. Translating it yields CASSLRGFSGTDTQYF.